This is a list of T cell receptor beta chains from one sample in a study of OX40 agonist ivuxolimab in advanced cancers. Assay used: immunoSEQ multiplex PCR; TCRdb lists only in-frame clones, some missing. The sample has more than 60,000 clones; about four fifths are singletons. The source material was CD4+ or CD8+ T cells sorted from blood, sampled in a trial of the OX40 agonist ivuxolimab. These receptor sequences come from an adult with an advanced solid tumor such as melanoma, head and neck, liver or kidney cancer. CDR3s include the opening cysteine and the closing phenylalanine or tryptophan. A D gene is named only where the DNA matches it firmly. The size of a clone is reported for some rows only, either as once, few or many, or as a class for expanded clones.

CASSPYRGPTTNEKLFF	TGTGCCAGCAGCCCGTACCGTGGTCCGACAACTAATGAAAAACTGTTTTTT	.	.	TRBV7-8	TRBJ1-4
CASSYQTDTQYF	TGTGCCAGCAGCTACCAAACAGATACGCAGTATTTT	.	.	TRBV7-9	TRBJ2-3
CASSLTHTGGEKLFF	TGTGCCAGCTCACTGACACACACCGGGGGTGAAAAACTGTTTTTT	.	.	TRBV18	TRBJ1-4
CASRRGTGQETQYF	TGTGCCAGCAGACGAGGGACAGGGCAAGAGACCCAGTACTTC	.	TRBD1	TRBV7-9	TRBJ2-5
CASSPGAGNQPQHF	TGTGCCAGCTCACCGGGCGCAGGCAATCAGCCCCAGCATTTT	few	.	TRBV18	TRBJ1-5
CASSLGGPSGANVLTF	TGTGCCAGCAGTTTAGGAGGGCCCTCTGGGGCCAACGTCCTGACTTTC	.	.	TRBV28	TRBJ2-6
CASSPAGGEYEQYF	TGTGCCAGCTCACCGGCGGGAGGGGAATACGAGCAGTACTTC	.	TRBD2	TRBV18	TRBJ2-7
CASTPGGNGYTF	TGTGCCAGCACCCCAGGGGGCAATGGCTACACCTTC	once	TRBD1	TRBV7-2	TRBJ1-2
CASSQGSTGGSYNEQFF	TGTGCCAGCAGCCAAGGATCGACGGGAGGCTCCTACAATGAGCAGTTCTTC	.	TRBD2	TRBV4-2	TRBJ2-1
CASSSGSSTDTQYF	TGTGCCAGCTCATCAGGATCGTCCACAGATACGCAGTATTTT	.	.	TRBV18	TRBJ2-3
CASSQGYGGSGNEQFF	TGCGCCAGCAGCCAAGGCTACGGGGGGTCTGGCAATGAGCAGTTCTTC	.	TRBD2	TRBV4-1	TRBJ2-1
CASSGSEGEKLFF	TGTGCCAGCTCAGGCTCAGAGGGTGAAAAACTGTTTTTT	.	.	TRBV18	TRBJ1-4
CASSPDRESYNEQFF	TGTGCCAGCAGCCCGGACAGGGAATCCTACAATGAGCAGTTCTTC	.	TRBD1	TRBV5-4	TRBJ2-1
CASRSLKDSNQPQHF	TGTGCAAGTCGCTCCCTGAAGGATAGCAATCAGCCCCAGCATTTT	.	.	TRBV12-2	TRBJ1-5